This TCR beta chain was identified in a study of OX40 agonist ivuxolimab in advanced cancers. Study at large: Patients took ivuxolimab, an agonistic anti-OX40 (CD134) antibody. Ivuxolimab was administered intravenously to patients at 0.01 to 10 mg/kg every 2 weeks.

Sequenced by immunoSEQ multiplex PCR; TCRdb stores in-frame clones only, minus some. The sample shows some 70,000 clones, about 84% of them seen only once. Study-level points and caveats: The study found that CD8+ T cells averaged more expanded clones than CD4+.

V lost 2 bases to trimming and J lost 3 bases, with 6 bases between them. The CDR3 runs to 12 residues. The germline V gene has CDR1 SGHKS and CDR2 YYEKEE (reference sequence). In regard to this clone: Its antigen is not known.

The sample in question was CD4+ or CD8+ T cells sorted from blood, obtained in a trial of the OX40 agonist ivuxolimab. The J gene is TRBJ2-7, the V gene TRBV5-5, with a possible D match to TRBD1 (6 bases). This clonotype was obtained from an adult with an advanced solid tumor such as melanoma, head and neck, liver or kidney cancer. The CDR3 sequence is CASSLQGYEQYF. The CDR3 coding sequence is TGTGCCAGCAGCTTACAGGGCTACGAGCAGTACTTC.